Presented here are 21 T cell receptor beta chains from one specimen sequenced in a study of blood T cells in healthy people across ages. A J-beta primer mix and a sample-barcoded 5' primer were used in a second PCR of roughly 7 to 12 cycles. TCRdb reprocessed the 5' RACE reads via MiXCR and lists one record per CDR3 protein. This sample has 660,000 or so distinct CDR3 sequences, with 58% found just once. What was sequenced was blood. The receptors here all came from a man between 60 and 70 years old in good health.

CDR3 region: CASSLGQLGNTEAFF. For the CDR3, the DNA is TGTGCCAGCAGCTTGGGCCAGTTAGGAAACACTGAAGCTTTCTTT. V and J are TRBV5-5 and TRBJ1-1, with D unresolved. Per the germline V gene, CDR1 is SGHKS and CDR2 is YYEKEE (reference sequence). V dropped 0 bases and J dropped 2 bases, with 11 bases sitting between them. The length of the CDR3 is 15 residues.

This clonotype was recorded only once. The chain joins TRBV7-9 to TRBJ1-1, with 8 bases identical to TRBD1. The CDR3 is made up of 15 amino acids. CDR1 is SEHNR, CDR2 FQNEAQ, per germline (reference sequence). The V segment lost 5 bases and the J segment 1 base; nucleotides outside the gene matches: 6. CDR3 in amino acids: CASSQGDRTNTEAFF. The CDR3, as DNA: TGTGCCAGCAGCCAAGGGGACAGGACGAACACTGAAGCTTTCTTT.

Only a few counts were recorded for this clonotype. The chain employs TRBV12-3 or TRBV12-4 and TRBJ1-2; D gene uncertain. The V gene lost 1 base and the J gene lost 10 bases, with 13 bases spanning the gap. The CDR3 consists of 13 residues. The chain's CDR3 is CASSLGTARDYTF. The CDR3 region has the DNA TGTGCCAGCAGTTTAGGGACGGCCCGGGACTACACCTTC.

The sample holds a few counts of this clonotype. The chain has TRBV12-3 or TRBV12-4 and TRBJ2-5; 7 bases match TRBD1. This CDR3 region has 14 residues. The trim removed 4 bases at V and 4 bases at J, leaving 6 bases unmatched. The CDR3 DNA reads TGTGCCAGCAGTTCGACAGGGATGCGAGAGACCCAGTACTTC. Encoded protein: CASSSTGMRETQYF.

The chain couples TRBV20-1 to TRBJ2-3; the D gene is possibly TRBD1 (5 bases). CDR3 size: 13 residues. CDR1 is DFQATT and CDR2 is SNEGSKA in the germline V gene (reference sequence). The CDR3 here is CSRKGPSTDTQYF. The CDR3 DNA reads as TGCAGCCGCAAGGGGCCTAGCACAGATACGCAGTATTTT.

The chain carries TRBV29-1 and TRBJ2-7; perhaps TRBD1 as D (6 bases). The CDR3 spans 12 residues. Germline V gives CDR1 SQVTM, CDR2 ANQGSEA. CDR3 protein: CSTGSGSYEQYF. In DNA, the CDR3 is TGCAGTACAGGGTCGGGCTCCTACGAGCAGTACTTC.

This clonotype was observed many times. The V gene is TRBV20-1, the J gene TRBJ2-3, with a weak D call TRBD2 (6 bases). The V and J ends lost 6 bases and 6 bases respectively, with 22 bases between them. Germline V gene sequence: CDR1 DFQATT, CDR2 SNEGSKA (reference sequence). The CDR3 is 15 amino acids. CDR3 sequence: CSAHSTGGGSDTQYF. CDR3 bases: TGCAGTGCCCACTCCACAGGTGGGGGGTCGGATACGCAGTATTTT.

This sequence joins TRBV4-1 and TRBJ1-4, with D unresolved. The CDR3 has 15 residues. The V end was cut by 0 bases, the J end by 7 bases, with 12 bases between. Per the germline V gene, CDR1 is MGHRA and CDR2 is YSYEKL. The CDR3 sequence: CASSQEGSSPEKLFF. The CDR3 DNA is TGCGCCAGCAGCCAAGAAGGGAGTTCCCCTGAAAAACTGTTTTTT.

This clonotype was detected many times. The chain has TRBV6-5 and TRBJ2-5, with 7 bases that match TRBD1. CDR3 length: 14 amino acids. The V gene's germline CDR1 is MNHEY and CDR2 SVGAGI. Trimming cost V 10 bases and J 3 bases; bases outside gene matches: 11. CDR3 sequence: CATLGRTGEETQYF. The CDR3 DNA reads as TGTGCCACGTTAGGGCGGACAGGAGAAGAGACCCAGTACTTC.

The J gene is TRBJ2-7, the V gene TRBV20-1; D may be TRBD2 (8 bases). V was clipped by 0 bases and J by 3 bases, with 21 bases between them. Germline CDR1 reads DFQATT; CDR2 reads SNEGSKA (reference sequence). This CDR3 is 17 amino acids long. CDR3 loop: CSARDTREGAGNYEQYF. CDR3 coding DNA: TGCAGTGCTAGAGATACCCGGGAGGGGGCAGGTAACTACGAGCAGTACTTC.

The V and J genes are TRBV11-2 and TRBJ2-5, with a tentative D call TRBD1 (6 bases). The last part of the DNA fits TRBJ2-7 better; the J call may be wrong. CDR1 and CDR2 from the germline V gene are SGHAT and FQNNGV. This CDR3 is 12 amino acids long. DNA of the CDR3: TGTGCCAGCAGCTTGGACAGCATCGAGCAGTACTTC. It codes for CASSLDSIEQYF.

This sequence joins TRBV12-3 or TRBV12-4 and TRBJ2-3, with D perhaps TRBD1 or TRBD2 (6 bases each). V was shortened by 7 bases and J by 2 bases, with 16 bases between the two germline ends. The CDR3 covers 15 residues. This CDR3 is CASTPRRGTTDTQYF. CDR3 DNA sequence: TGTGCCAGCACTCCTAGGAGGGGGACCACAGATACGCAGTATTTT.

The chain employs TRBV7-9 and TRBJ1-2; 8 bases line up with TRBD1. This CDR3 spans 16 amino acids. From germline, CDR1 is SEHNR and CDR2 FQNEAQ (reference sequence). Trimming at V came to 0 bases and at J to 6 bases, leaving 9 bases not matched to a gene. This chain's CDR3 is CASSLARTGPGDGYTF. The CDR3 DNA is TGTGCCAGCAGCTTAGCCCGGACAGGGCCCGGTGATGGCTACACCTTC.

This clonotype has more than one count but fewer than ten. The chain combines TRBV7-2 with TRBJ2-3, with no clear D. V was shortened by 2 bases and J by 8 bases, with 8 bases between the two germline ends. The CDR3 runs to 12 residues. The germline CDR1 and CDR2 sequences are SGHTA and FQGNSA. The CDR3 protein is CASSLSTGTQYF. Here the CDR3 DNA reads TGTGCCAGCAGCTTAAGTACGGGTACGCAGTATTTT.

V gene TRBV5-5 combines with J gene TRBJ2-5; D gene unclear. Germline V lookup: CDR1 SGHKS, CDR2 YYEKEE (reference sequence). The CDR3 covers 15 residues. Deletions cut 0 bases from V and 5 bases from J, with 14 bases between. The CDR3 DNA sequence: TGTGCCAGCAGCTTGGATCTGGCGACAAGGGAGACCCAGTACTTC. This translates into CASSLDLATRETQYF.

This clonotype occurred a few times. This chain uses TRBV29-1 with TRBJ1-4; tentatively, D is TRBD1 (6 bases). Germline-derived CDR1 and CDR2 are SQVTM and ANQGSEA. This CDR3 region has 13 residues. V dropped 6 bases and J dropped 6 bases, with 14 bases sitting between them. CDR3 in amino acids: CSVGGTPDEKLFF. The CDR3 DNA follows: TGCAGCGTGGGCGGGACACCCGATGAAAAACTGTTTTTT. Complete variable domain (other parts from reference TRBV29-1 and TRBJ1-4): SAVISQKPSRDICQRGTSLTIQCQVDSQVTMMFWYRQQPGQSLTLIATANQGSEATYESGFVIDKFPISRPNLTFSTLTVSNMSPEDSSIYLCSVGGTPDEKLFFGSGTQLSVL.

This clonotype has ten or more counts. The chain carries TRBV6-1 and TRBJ2-7, with 10 bases fitting TRBD1. The CDR3 is 13 residues long. Germline V gives CDR1 MNHNS, CDR2 SASEGT. J gave up 2 bases and V 6 bases, and 1 base lay outside the gene matches. CDR3 DNA: TGTGCCAGCAGGGGGACAGGGGCCTACGAGCAGTACTTC. Translating gives CASRGTGAYEQYF.

The chain links TRBV25-1 to TRBJ2-3, with a tentative D call TRBD1 (6 bases). The CDR3 sequence is 13 residues long. V was cut by 8 bases and J by 4 bases, with 13 bases left in between. Germline values: CDR1 MGHDK, CDR2 SYGVNS. The CDR3 loop reads CASAQQGADTQYF. DNA of the CDR3: TGTGCCAGCGCCCAACAGGGCGCAGATACGCAGTATTTT.

A few counts support this clonotype. The V gene is TRBV20-1, the J gene TRBJ2-7, with 7 bases aligning to TRBD2. The V gene's germline CDR1 is DFQATT and CDR2 SNEGSKA (reference sequence). The V segment lost 1 base and the J segment 4 bases; nucleotides outside the gene matches: 7. The CDR3 contains 14 residues. The CDR3 loop is CSARGSRGGYEQYF. The CDR3 DNA reads TGCAGTGCTAGAGGCTCGAGGGGAGGGTACGAGCAGTACTTC.

The V and J genes are TRBV6-1 and TRBJ2-4; possible D gene TRBD2, 5 bases. CDR3 length equals 18 residues. V was trimmed by 4 bases and J by 0 bases, leaving 19 bases between them. Germline V gives CDR1 MNHNS, CDR2 SASEGT. The CDR3 loop reads CASSGPEGSGLAKNIQYF. The DNA for the CDR3 is TGTGCCAGCAGTGGTCCCGAGGGCAGCGGACTAGCCAAAAACATTCAGTACTTC.

J is TRBJ1-5 and V is TRBV29-1; TRBD1 is a possible D gene (6 bases). V lost 6 bases and J 4 bases, leaving 10 bases between the germline ends. The V gene's germline CDR1 is SQVTM and CDR2 ANQGSEA. The CDR3 spans 12 residues. The CDR3 here is CSVTTGNQPQHF. The DNA of the CDR3 is TGCAGCGTCACAACAGGGAATCAGCCCCAGCATTTT.